These T cell receptor beta chains were read from a single sample in a study of blood T cells in healthy people across ages. One entry per CDR3 protein, called by TCRdb with MiXCR from the 5' RACE reads. The sample lists around 1,500,000 distinct CDR3 sequences, 28% occurring once. Sample: blood. The receptors shown here come from a woman in her twenties or thirties in good health. Both conserved end residues are part of each CDR3. The D gene is left open where the match is weak. Expanded clones are given a class, and other clones once, few, many or no size at all.

13 | TRBJ2-3 | . | many | TRBV4-1 | CASSRQQTDTQYF | TGCGCCAGCAGCCGACAGCAGACAGATACGCAGTATTTT
17 | TRBJ2-3 | TRBD2 | . | TRBV2 | CASSEGDLAGRVETQYF | TGTGCCAGCAGTGAAGGTGACCTAGCGGGGCGTGTCGAAACGCAGTATTTT
14 | TRBJ2-3 | TRBD1 | . | TRBV29-1 | CSVRGQVLPDTQYF | TGCAGCGTACGCGGACAGGTTCTCCCAGATACGCAGTATTTT
13 | TRBJ1-1 | . | . | TRBV6-6 | CASSYSGQPEAFF | TGTGCCAGCAGTTACTCCGGACAGCCTGAAGCTTTCTTT
15 | TRBJ2-7 | . | many | TRBV3-1 | CASSQSEGPPYEQYF | TGTGCCAGCAGCCAATCGGAGGGCCCCCCATACGAGCAGTACTTC
14 | TRBJ2-7 | TRBD2 | many | TRBV3-1 | CASSSQGGSYEQYF | TGTGCCAGCAGCTCCCAGGGAGGGAGCTACGAGCAGTACTTC
13 | TRBJ1-1 | . | . | TRBV6-5 | CASRLQVNTEAFF | TGTGCCAGCAGGTTACAGGTGAACACTGAAGCTTTCTTT
21 | TRBJ2-1 | TRBD1 | . | TRBV4-3 | CASSQAIPGTGRPKKLNEQFF | TGCGCCAGCAGCCAAGCTATCCCCGGGACAGGCCGTCCGAAAAAGCTCAATGAGCAGTTCTTC
13 | TRBJ2-5 | . | . | TRBV7-9 | CASSLEQEETQYF | TGTGCCAGCAGCTTAGAACAGGAAGAGACCCAGTACTTC
15 | TRBJ1-5 | . | . | TRBV4-1 | CASSQDSGSNQPQHF | TGCGCCAGCAGCCAAGATTCAGGGAGCAATCAGCCCCAGCATTTT
17 | TRBJ2-6 | TRBD1 | few | TRBV28 | CASSLPGQGAGANVLTF | TGTGCCAGCAGTTTACCTGGACAGGGGGCAGGGGCCAACGTCCTGACTTTC
15 | TRBJ1-1 | . | few | TRBV5-1 | CASSHGRGIGTEAFF | TGCGCCAGCAGCCATGGGCGGGGGATAGGGACTGAAGCTTTCTTT
15 | TRBJ2-7 | . | many | TRBV10-3 | CAISESTGARYEQYF | TGTGCCATCAGTGAGTCGACCGGGGCCCGCTACGAGCAGTACTTC
14 | TRBJ2-1 | . | many | TRBV5-6 | CASSMLESYNEQFF | TGTGCCAGCAGCATGCTGGAGTCCTACAATGAGCAGTTCTTC
16 | TRBJ2-1 | TRBD1 | few | TRBV5-1 | CASSSEVGQGYNEQFF | TGCGCCAGCAGCTCGGAGGTAGGACAGGGATACAATGAGCAGTTCTTC
13 | TRBJ2-7 | . | few | TRBV29-1 | CSVETAGLYEQYF | TGCAGCGTTGAAACGGCCGGACTCTACGAGCAGTACTTC
17 | TRBJ2-4 | . | many | TRBV5-1 | CASSLVSGTGLGNIQYF | TGCGCCAGCAGCTTGGTTTCGGGTACAGGGTTGGGAAACATTCAGTACTTC
16 | TRBJ2-1 | . | few | TRBV4-3 | CASSHSDSSVYNEQFF | TGCGCCAGCAGCCACTCGGACTCCTCCGTGTACAATGAGCAGTTCTTC
13 | TRBJ2-5 | . | many | TRBV4-2 | CASSQDRWNPQYF | TGTGCCAGCAGCCAAGATCGGTGGAATCCCCAGTACTTC
11 | TRBJ2-1 | . | few | TRBV30 | CAWSVNNEQFF | TGTGCCTGGAGTGTCAACAATGAGCAGTTCTTC
15 | TRBJ2-7 | . | . | TRBV7-2 | CASSLGTPNTYEQYF | TGTGCCAGCAGCTTAGGGACACCAAATACCTACGAGCAGTACTTC
16 | TRBJ2-7 | TRBD2 | . | TRBV7-6 | CASSRDPGGGRHEQYF | TGTGCCAGCAGCCGAGACCCGGGAGGCGGGAGGCATGAGCAGTACTTC
15 | TRBJ2-1 | TRBD2 | many | TRBV7-3 | CASSRTSGGDDEQFF | TGTGCCAGCAGCCGGACTAGCGGGGGTGACGATGAGCAGTTCTTC
15 | TRBJ1-2 | TRBD1 | . | TRBV4-3 | CADSQALRQGHGYTF | TGCGCCGACAGCCAAGCACTAAGACAGGGTCATGGCTACACCTTC
12 | TRBJ2-7 | TRBD2 | many | TRBV20-1 | CSARLAGGEQYF | TGCAGTGCCAGACTAGCGGGAGGCGAGCAGTACTTC
15 | TRBJ2-3 | . | few | TRBV12-3/TRBV12-4 | CASRLRGASTDTQYF | TGTGCCAGCAGACTCCGGGGCGCTAGCACAGATACGCAGTATTTT
12 | TRBJ2-1 | . | . | TRBV10-3 | CTISDFPEEQFF | TGTACCATCAGTGATTTCCCCGAGGAGCAGTTCTTC
16 | TRBJ2-3 | TRBD1 | once | TRBV12-3/TRBV12-4 | CASSPDRDASTDAQYF | TGTGCCAGCAGTCCCGACAGGGATGCGTCCACAGATGCGCAGTATTTT
14 | TRBJ1-4 | . | once | TRBV30 | CAWSPPRQREKLFF | TGTGCCTGGAGTCCACCGAGACAGAGAGAAAAACTGTTTTTT
15 | TRBJ2-5 | TRBD2 | . | TRBV7-3 | CASSFSGGIQETQYF | TGTGCCAGCAGCTTTAGCGGGGGTATCCAAGAGACCCAGTACTTC
17 | TRBJ2-1 | . | . | TRBV3-1 | CASSPELPGPVRGEQFF | TGTGCCAGCAGCCCGGAACTCCCGGGACCCGTCCGGGGTGAGCAGTTCTTC
14 | TRBJ2-1 | TRBD2 | . | TRBV12-3/TRBV12-4 | CASSLLAGADEQFF | TGTGCCAGCAGTTTACTAGCGGGAGCGGATGAGCAGTTCTTC
11 | TRBJ1-1 | . | . | TRBV20-1 | CSVGSGAEAFF | TGCAGTGTAGGGTCAGGTGCTGAAGCTTTCTTT
14 | TRBJ2-5 | . | many | TRBV2 | CASSQQGNQETQYF | TGCGCCAGCAGCCAACAGGGAAATCAAGAGACCCAGTACTTC
14 | TRBJ2-3 | . | . | TRBV12-3/TRBV12-4 | CASSLDSEGDTQYF | TGTGCCAGCAGTCTCGACTCGGAGGGGGATACGCAGTATTTT
19 | TRBJ2-4 | . | . | TRBV2 | CASSETIVTSRTGKNIQYF | TGTGCCAGCAGTGAAACTATAGTGACTAGCAGGACAGGAAAAAACATTCAGTACTTC
15 | TRBJ2-7 | TRBD2 | few | TRBV9 | CASSVEDSGGNEQYF | TGTGCCAGCAGCGTAGAAGACAGCGGGGGGAACGAGCAGTACTTC
16 | TRBJ2-1 | TRBD2 | . | TRBV9 | CASSVGLAGSYNEQFF | TGTGCCAGCAGCGTGGGACTAGCGGGTTCCTACAATGAGCAGTTCTTC
14 | TRBJ2-1 | . | many | TRBV20-1 | CSPRQGPYGNEQFF | TGCAGCCCTCGACAAGGACCCTATGGCAATGAGCAGTTCTTC
16 | TRBJ2-7 | TRBD2 | few | TRBV28 | CASSLRRGDPSYEQYF | TGTGCCAGCAGTTTGAGGCGGGGGGACCCTTCCTACGAGCAGTACTTC
20 | TRBJ2-1 | . | . | TRBV12-3/TRBV12-4 | CASSLGRQGRFLGTYNEQFF | TGTGCCAGCAGTTTAGGTCGGCAGGGTCGCTTTCTGGGCACCTACAATGAGCAGTTCTTC